A single sample gave rise to the 27 T cell receptor beta chains below, sequenced in a study of OX40 agonist ivuxolimab in advanced cancers. The method was the immunoSEQ multiplex PCR assay. TCRdb limited this immuneACCESS table to in-frame rearrangements with V and J called. A share of clones is missing; checked studies link under half to unresolved V genes, and the rest is unexplained. This sample has tens of thousands of clones in its table, and 81% of those were observed once. Of the sample, roughly 5.3% falls within the top ten clones. Sample: CD4+ or CD8+ T cells sorted from blood, taken in a trial of the OX40 agonist ivuxolimab. The source of these receptors is an adult with an advanced solid tumor such as melanoma, head and neck, liver or kidney cancer.

The gene calls are TRBV7-8 and TRBJ1-1; D not resolved. The CDR3 consists of 12 residues. Germline V gene data show CDR1 as SGHVS and CDR2 as FQNEAQ. V was clipped by 8 bases and J by 5 bases, with 12 bases between them. CDR3 sequence (DNA): TGTGCCAGCTACCAAGGCGGGACTGAAGCTTTCTTT. Encoded protein: CASYQGGTEAFF.

A few counts support this clone. The chain combines TRBV5-6 with TRBJ1-2; D is possibly TRBD1 (5 bases). There are 14 residues in the CDR3. In germline, CDR1 is SGHDT, CDR2 YYEEEE. V was pared by 7 bases and J by 6 bases, with 19 bases between. CDR3 residues: CASRLQGRYNGYTF. For the CDR3, the DNA is TGTGCCAGCCGACTTCAGGGAAGGTATAATGGCTACACCTTC.

V is TRBV5-1 and J is TRBJ2-2; D is undetermined. The V end lost 6 bases, the J end lost 1 base, and 10 bases lay between the germline ends. This CDR3 spans 14 amino acids. The germline V gene encodes CDR1 SGHRS and CDR2 YFSETQ. The CDR3 loop is CASKGIQNTGELFF. In DNA form, the CDR3 reads TGCGCCAGCAAAGGGATCCAGAACACCGGGGAGCTGTTTTTT. Full variable domain (missing parts from reference TRBV5-1 and TRBJ2-2): KAGVTQTPRYLIKTRGQQVTLSCSPISGHRSVSWYQQTPGQGLQFLFEYFSETQRNKGNFPGRFSGRQFSNSRSEMNVSTLELGDSALYLCASKGIQNTGELFFGEGSRLTVL.

V and J are TRBV10-3 and TRBJ1-3; D possibly corresponds to TRBD1 (5 bases). This CDR3 comprises 13 residues. Germline V gene sequence: CDR1 ENHRY, CDR2 SYGVKD. V was pared by 11 bases and J by 0 bases, with 11 bases between. The CDR3 nucleotides read TGTGCCGTCGACAGTGACTCTGGAAACACCATATATTTT. It is translated as CAVDSDSGNTIYF.

This clone was seen many times. The genes are TRBV5-1 and TRBJ2-6; D uncertain. The CDR3 consists of 14 residues. V was shortened by 4 bases and J by 0 bases, with 5 bases between the two germline ends. Germline lookup yields CDR1 SGHRS and CDR2 YFSETQ. CDR3: CASSDTSGANVLTF. CDR3 nucleotide sequence: TGCGCCAGCAGCGACACCTCTGGGGCCAACGTCCTGACTTTC.

The chain is built from TRBV7-6 and TRBJ2-2; D is ambiguous. V lost 2 bases and J lost 1, with 5 bases in between. The CDR3 is made up of 14 amino acids. CDR1 and CDR2 from the germline V gene are SGHVS and FNYEAQ. The CDR3 sequence is CASSLTENTGELFF. The CDR3 DNA follows: TGTGCCAGCAGCTTAACCGAGAACACCGGGGAGCTGTTTTTT.

The rearrangement links TRBV29-1 to TRBJ2-3, with 13 bases aligning to TRBD2. The germline V gene has CDR1 SQVTM and CDR2 ANQGSEA. Trimming at V came to 3 bases and at J to 6 bases, leaving 9 bases not matched to a gene. CDR3 length: 16 residues. CDR3 residues: CSVDALTSGGMDTQYF. The CDR3 DNA sequence: TGCAGCGTTGATGCCCTGACTAGCGGGGGGATGGATACGCAGTATTTT.

CDR3 loop: CASSLMETQYF. CDR3 in DNA: TGTGCCAGCAGCTTAATGGAGACCCAGTACTTC. The V call is TRBV7-9, the J call TRBJ2-5; no firm D call. Germline V lookup: CDR1 SEHNR, CDR2 FQNEAQ (reference sequence). The CDR3 covers 11 residues. V lost 2 bases to trimming and J lost 5 bases, with 3 bases between them.

The chain employs TRBV6-7 and TRBJ2-5; no clear D. TRBV6-7 is treated as an ORF (open reading frame) with a function not yet certain. The CDR3 covers 14 residues. V lost 8 bases to trimming and J lost 3 bases, with 16 bases between them. The CDR3 reads CASAPGPQKETQYF. In DNA form, the CDR3 reads TGTGCCAGCGCACCGGGCCCCCAGAAAGAGACCCAGTACTTC.

This clone was recorded a few times. The chain links TRBV12-5 to TRBJ1-6; D remains ambiguous. Trimming took off 4 bases at V and 10 bases at J, with 5 bases between the two ends. This CDR3 comprises 11 residues. Germline V gene data show CDR1 as LGHNT and CDR2 as FRNRAP. CDR3 nucleotides: TGTGCTAGTGGTTCCGTGTCACCCCTCCACTTT. Translating it yields CASGSVSPLHF.

This chain connects TRBV5-6 to TRBJ1-1; 7 bases match TRBD1. The germline CDR1 and CDR2 sequences are SGHDT and YYEEEE. The CDR3 totals 16 residues. The J segment lost 3 bases and the V segment lost 0 bases, leaving 8 bases of the junction unmatched. The CDR3 region has the DNA TGTGCCAGCAGCTTGGTCGTACAGGGGCGAGACACTGAAGCTTTCTTT. Protein sequence: CASSLVVQGRDTEAFF. Supplemented by reference TRBV5-6 and TRBJ1-1, the full variable domain reads DAGVTQSPTHLIKTRGQQVTLRCSPKSGHDTVSWYQQALGQGPQFIFQYYEEEERQRGNFPDRFSGHQFPNYSSELNVNALLLGDSALYLCASSLVVQGRDTEAFFGQGTRLTVV.

The chain joins TRBV7-2 to TRBJ1-1; D call uncertain. Trimming took off 4 bases at V and 1 base at J, with 7 bases between the two ends. Germline V gene data show CDR1 as SGHTA and CDR2 as FQGNSA. The CDR3 extends over 13 amino acids. The CDR3 sequence: CASSSTWNTEAFF. The CDR3 nucleotides are TGTGCCAGCAGCTCCACCTGGAACACTGAAGCTTTCTTT.

This clone was counted a few times. This chain uses TRBV19 with TRBJ2-1; D assignment may be TRBD1 or TRBD2 (6 bases each). CDR3 length equals 11 residues. V lost 9 bases and J 7 bases, leaving 10 bases between the germline ends. CDR1 and CDR2 (germline): LNHDA, SQIVND (reference sequence). The CDR3 sequence is CASRRGNEQFF. For the CDR3, the DNA is TGTGCCAGCAGGAGGGGGAATGAGCAGTTCTTC.

V gene TRBV4-1 combines with J gene TRBJ1-5, with D maybe TRBD1 (5 bases). Germline CDR1 and CDR2: MGHRA and YSYEKL. The CDR3 sequence is 15 residues long. V was cut by 0 bases and J by 7 bases, with 13 bases left in between. The CDR3 nucleotides read TGCGCCAGCAGCCAAGATCAGGGCGGCGGACAGCCCCAGCATTTT. Amino acids: CASSQDQGGGQPQHF.

The V and J genes are TRBV27 and TRBJ2-7; 12 bases match TRBD2. V was pared by 7 bases and J by 6 bases, with 13 bases of the junction left unmatched. The CDR3 contains 16 residues. Per the germline V gene, CDR1 is MNHEY and CDR2 is SMNVEV (reference sequence). CDR3 sequence: CASTTAGTSGLFEQYF. The CDR3 DNA sequence: TGTGCCAGCACCACGGCCGGGACTAGCGGGCTTTTCGAGCAGTACTTC.

The chain employs TRBV19 and TRBJ1-1; D is unresolved. The CDR3 sequence is 9 residues long. V was clipped by 7 bases and J by 7 bases, with 4 bases between them. Germline assignment: CDR1 LNHDA and CDR2 SQIVND (reference sequence). CDR3 amino acids: CASKGEAFF. CDR3 sequence (DNA): TGTGCCAGTAAGGGTGAAGCTTTCTTT. Full variable domain (outside the CDR3, taken from reference TRBV19 and TRBJ1-1): DGGITQSPKYLFRKEGQNVTLSCEQNLNHDAMYWYRQDPGQGLRLIYYSQIVNDFQKGDIAEGYSVSREKKESFPLTVTSAQKNPTAFYLCASKGEAFFGQGTRLTVV.

The chain joins TRBV5-1 to TRBJ1-1; D is ambiguous. Germline CDR1 reads SGHRS; CDR2 reads YFSETQ. Trimming stripped 4 bases from V and 1 base from J, with 8 bases between. This CDR3 comprises 13 residues. CDR3 nucleotide sequence: TGCGCCAGCAGCCTGGCAGAGAACACTGAAGCTTTCTTT. Translation gives CASSLAENTEAFF.

This clone was picked up one time. The J gene is TRBJ1-5, the V gene TRBV19; a possible D gene is TRBD1 (6 bases). The CDR3 is made up of 14 amino acids. Germline V gene data show CDR1 as LNHDA and CDR2 as SQIVND (reference sequence). V lost 5 bases and J lost 5, with 13 bases in between. The CDR3: CASSFRGSHQPQHF. The CDR3 region has the DNA TGTGCCAGTAGTTTCAGGGGTTCTCATCAGCCCCAGCATTTT.

This chain connects TRBV7-3 to TRBJ1-2; perhaps TRBD1 as D (5 bases). The CDR3 covers 15 residues. Germline-derived CDR1 and CDR2 are SGHTA and FQGTGA. The V and J ends lost 1 base and 3 bases respectively, with 12 bases between them. The CDR3 loop is CASSLNGREDYGYTF. The CDR3 DNA sequence: TGTGCCAGCAGCTTAAACGGCAGGGAGGACTATGGCTACACCTTC. Full variable domain (missing parts from reference TRBV7-3 and TRBJ1-2): GAGVSQTPSNKVTEKGKYVELRCDPISGHTALYWYRQSLGQGPEFLIYFQGTGAADDSGLPNDRFFAVRPEGSVSTLKIQRTERGDSAVYLCASSLNGREDYGYTFGSGTRLTVV.

The J gene is TRBJ1-5, the V gene TRBV18, with D possibly matching TRBD1 (6 bases). Trimming pared 4 bases from V and 6 bases from J, leaving 16 bases between. CDR1 is KGHSH and CDR2 is LQKENI in the germline V gene. The CDR3 contains 15 residues. This CDR3 is CASSQGQLPSQPQHF. The CDR3 bases are TGTGCCAGCTCACAAGGACAGTTGCCAAGTCAGCCCCAGCATTTT.

V gene TRBV28 combines with J gene TRBJ2-5; D not resolved. The CDR3 extends over 13 amino acids. Germline V gene sequence: CDR1 MDHEN, CDR2 SYDVKM. V was clipped by 5 bases and J by 5 bases, with 12 bases between them. The CDR3 DNA is TGTGCCAGCAGTACGCCTTCCGGGGAGACCCAGTACTTC. It yields the protein CASSTPSGETQYF. Variable domain in full (rest from reference TRBV28 and TRBJ2-5): DVKVTQSSRYLVKRTGEKVFLECVQDMDHENMFWYRQDPGLGLRLIYFSYDVKMKEKGDIPEGYSVSREKKERFSLILESASTNQTSMYLCASSTPSGETQYFGPGTRLLVL.

V usage is TRBV5-8 and J usage is TRBJ1-4; TRBD1 aligns across 9 bases. The length of the CDR3 is 17 residues. With V trimmed by 2 bases and J by 0 bases, 5 bases remained unmatched. The germline gives CDR1 SGHTS, CDR2 YDEGEE. CDR3 bases: TGTGCCAGCAGCTTAATAGGACAGGGGACAACTAATGAAAAACTGTTTTTT. This sequence encodes CASSLIGQGTTNEKLFF.

The chain has TRBV7-9 and TRBJ1-2, with 7 positions matching TRBD1. V lost 0 bases to trimming and J lost 4 bases; unmatched junction nucleotides: 5. Germline V gene lookup returns CDR1 SEHNR and CDR2 FQNEAQ (reference sequence). The CDR3 is made up of 15 amino acids. CDR3 loop: CASSLAGDRFYGYTF. The CDR3 bases are TGTGCCAGCAGCTTAGCCGGGGACAGATTCTATGGCTACACCTTC.

The V gene is TRBV6-5, the J gene TRBJ1-2; maybe TRBD1 (5 bases). This CDR3 has 15 amino acids. Trimming cost V 0 bases and J 8 bases, with 16 bases left between them. CDR1 and CDR2 (germline): MNHEY, SVGAGI. The CDR3 sequence: CASSYSNAGSNGYTF. CDR3 in DNA: TGTGCCAGCAGTTACTCGAACGCAGGGAGTAACGGCTACACCTTC.

This clone showed up just once. The chain has TRBV27 and TRBJ1-2; D perhaps matches TRBD1 (6 bases). This CDR3 is built from 17 residues. Trimming stripped 4 bases from V and 3 bases from J, with 21 bases between. CDR1 and CDR2 from the germline V gene are MNHEY and SMNVEV (reference sequence). The CDR3, as DNA: TGTGCCAGCAGTTCCCCCGGGAGAGGGGGGGTCTACTATGGCTACACCTTC. Its protein is CASSSPGRGGVYYGYTF.

This chain joins TRBV4-3 and TRBJ2-3; D may correspond to TRBD1 or TRBD2 (7 bases each). Trimming shortened V by 0 bases and J by 8 bases, and 12 bases separated the two germline ends. The CDR3 is 14 amino acids. Germline V gene sequence: CDR1 LGHNA, CDR2 YSLEER. The CDR3 region has the DNA TGCGCCAGCAGCCAAGAAGGCAGGGGGGGTACGCAGTATTTT. This encodes CASSQEGRGGTQYF.

The chain combines TRBV6-6 with TRBJ2-3; D ambiguous. Deletions cut 6 bases from V and 4 bases from J, with 8 bases between. Per germline, CDR1 MNHNY and CDR2 SVGAGI (reference sequence). CDR3 length: 12 amino acids. The DNA of the CDR3 is TGTGCCAGCAGATTACGGTCAGATACGCAGTATTTT. Translated: CASRLRSDTQYF.